These T cell receptor beta chains were read from a single sample in a study of T-cell memory formation after mild COVID-19. In TCRdb, the 5' RACE reads were re-called with MiXCR into one record per CDR3 protein. The table records over 120,000 distinct CDR3 sequences, approximately 5.7% of them present only once. Sample: PBMCs or a T cell subset sorted from them (not recorded which). Receptors originate from an adult woman who had mild COVID-19 (a few samples of this study predate the infection). Cell type and time point are not known. Both conserved end residues are part of each CDR3. The order of the fields is J gene, D gene, clone size, V gene, CDR3 DNA, CDR3 protein. A D gene is named only where the DNA matches it firmly. Not every row has a clone size; where given, it reads once, few, many or a size class.

TRBJ2-7,.,.,TRBV4-1,TGCGCCAGCAGCCAAAGACTCAGGGGAGGAACCTACGAGCAGTACTTC,CASSQRLRGGTYEQYF
TRBJ2-3,.,many,TRBV6-5,TGTGCCAGCAGTTCCGGGGACTTTCTTAGCACAGATACGCAGTATTTT,CASSSGDFLSTDTQYF
TRBJ2-7,TRBD2,few,TRBV25-1,TGTGCCAGCAGTAGGGGCTCGGGGCATTGGACTAGCGGCGAGCAGTACTTC,CASSRGSGHWTSGEQYF
TRBJ2-3,.,many,TRBV12-3/TRBV12-4,TGTGCCAGCAGCTTCGGCGCAGGATCAGATACGCAGTATTTT,CASSFGAGSDTQYF
TRBJ2-1,.,few,TRBV4-1,TGCGCCAGCAGCTTGGCTCCCGGCGGCAATGAGCAGTTCTTC,CASSLAPGGNEQFF
TRBJ1-2,TRBD1,few,TRBV6-5,TGTGCCAGCAGTTTTGACAGGGGCCGAGCTTATAACTATGGCTACACCTTC,CASSFDRGRAYNYGYTF
TRBJ1-2,TRBD1,few,TRBV4-1,TGCGCCAGCACCTCAAGCGAAGTGGCCGGGATGCGACATTACAGGGGGACCAACTATGGCTACACCTTC,CASTSSEVAGMRHYRGTNYGYTF
TRBJ1-4,.,.,TRBV5-1,TGCGCCAGCAGACCTACAGTCGCGGGAGGGGAAAAACTGTTTTTT,CASRPTVAGGEKLFF
TRBJ2-1,.,few,TRBV20-1,TGCAGTGCTAGAGAATGGACTGTTCCCAATGAGCAGTTCTTC,CSAREWTVPNEQFF
TRBJ2-1,TRBD1,.,TRBV6-2/TRBV6-3,TGTGCCAGCAGTCCTGACAGGGGAGTCTACAATGAGCAGTTCTTC,CASSPDRGVYNEQFF
TRBJ2-2,.,few,TRBV24-1,TGTGCCACCAGCAGGGGCACCGGGGAGCTGTTTTTT,CATSRGTGELFF
TRBJ2-7,.,many,TRBV12-3/TRBV12-4,TGTGCCAGCAGTTCTCCCCGGGGTTACTACGAGCAGTACTTC,CASSSPRGYYEQYF
TRBJ1-1,.,many,TRBV20-1,TGCAGTGCTAGGATACAGGAGATGAACACTGAAGCTTTCTTT,CSARIQEMNTEAFF
TRBJ1-2,TRBD1,many,TRBV5-1,TGCGCCAGCAGCTTCCGAACCCGGACAGGGGACCAATCCTATGGCTACACCTTC,CASSFRTRTGDQSYGYTF
TRBJ2-1,TRBD2,.,TRBV24-1,TGTGCCACCAGTGACCCTAGCGGGGGACCTTACAATGAGCAGTTCTTC,CATSDPSGGPYNEQFF
TRBJ2-5,.,few,TRBV12-3/TRBV12-4,TGTGCCAGCAGTCCTACCCCGACAGGATCGAGGGAGACCCAGTACTTC,CASSPTPTGSRETQYF
TRBJ1-2,.,few,TRBV7-2,TGTGCCAGCAGCTTAGTTACAGGGTCCTATGGCTACACCTTC,CASSLVTGSYGYTF